One and the same sample provided the 20 T cell receptor beta chains below, sequenced in a study of blood T cell repertoires in COVID-19. Some clones are missing from TCRdb's copy, which holds only in-frame ones; the method was immunoSEQ multiplex PCR. This table holds over 200,000 clones, 88% found once. Input material: peripheral blood. The source is a human donor in a cohort sampled during active COVID-19.

The gene calls are TRBV6-1 and TRBJ1-5; 9 bases fit TRBD1. CDR1 is MNHNS, CDR2 SASEGT, per germline. Trimming removed 3 bases from V and 6 bases from J; junction bases left unmatched: 6. The CDR3 totals 15 residues. CDR3 coding DNA: TGTGCCAGCAGTGAGGCCACAGGGGGCGGTCAGCCCCAGCATTTT. The encoded protein is CASSEATGGGQPQHF.

The chain combines TRBV25-1 with TRBJ2-4; TRBD2 might be the D (6 bases). Trimming took off 3 bases at V and 0 bases at J, with 9 bases between the two ends. The CDR3 is 15 residues long. In germline, CDR1 is MGHDK, CDR2 SYGVNS. The CDR3 region has the DNA TGTGCCAGCAGTGAGGGAGGCCCAGCCAAAAACATTCAGTACTTC. Translated, it gives CASSEGGPAKNIQYF.

The chain links TRBV4-1 to TRBJ1-2; D is unclear. The length of the CDR3 is 13 residues. The germline V and J ends were trimmed by 8 bases and 2 bases, with 12 bases remaining between them. Germline CDR1 and CDR2: MGHRA and YSYEKL. This CDR3 reads CASRSQNNYGYTF. As DNA, the CDR3 is TGCGCCAGCCGCTCACAGAACAACTATGGCTACACCTTC.

The chain links TRBV19 to TRBJ1-2; D is uncertain. V lost 3 bases and J lost 4, with 12 bases in between. Germline lookup yields CDR1 LNHDA and CDR2 SQIVND (reference sequence). CDR3 size: 14 residues. The CDR3 reads CASSIVTATYGYTF. CDR3 nucleotide sequence: TGTGCCAGTAGTATCGTCACAGCTACCTATGGCTACACCTTC.

The rearrangement links TRBV6-2 or TRBV6-3 to TRBJ1-2; weak D call: TRBD1 (5 bases). Germline CDR1 MNHEY, CDR2 SVGEGT. The CDR3 has 14 residues. Trimming shortened V by 6 bases and J by 8 bases, and 19 bases separated the two germline ends. The CDR3 here is CASSHPPGRGGYTF. The DNA of the CDR3 is TGTGCCAGCAGCCACCCCCCGGGGAGGGGAGGCTACACCTTC.

V is TRBV7-2 and J is TRBJ1-5; no firm D call. V was trimmed by 4 bases and J by 1 base, leaving 8 bases between them. The CDR3 consists of 14 residues. The V gene's germline CDR1 is SGHTA and CDR2 FQGNSA. The CDR3 DNA reads TGTGCCAGCAGCTCGGAGAGGAGCAATCAGCCCCAGCATTTT. Encoded protein: CASSSERSNQPQHF.

This chain uses TRBV7-8 with TRBJ1-5; maybe TRBD1 (6 bases). Trimming removed 0 bases from V and 6 bases from J, with 9 bases in between. This CDR3 spans 14 amino acids. Germline V CDR1 and CDR2: SGHVS, FQNEAQ. CDR3 in DNA: TGTGCCAGCAGCTTAGCGCAGGGGAGTCAGCCCCAGCATTTT. It is translated as CASSLAQGSQPQHF.

The chain carries TRBV3-1 (or the pseudogene TRBV3-2) and TRBJ2-1; 10 bases agree with TRBD2. With 3 bases clipped from V and 14 bases from J, the junction kept 16 bases outside the gene matches. Germline loops: CDR1 LGHDT, CDR2 YNNKEL (reference sequence). This CDR3 region has 16 residues. DNA for the CDR3: TGTGCCAGCAGCCAGGAACCGGGACTAGCGAAGGCCCAGGAGTTCTTC. This codes for CASSQEPGLAKAQEFF.

The chain has TRBV5-5 and TRBJ1-6; the D gene is possibly TRBD1 (6 bases). Germline V lookup: CDR1 SGHKS, CDR2 YYEKEE (reference sequence). This CDR3 comprises 14 residues. The V gene lost 1 base and the J gene lost 5 bases, with 7 bases spanning the gap. This CDR3 reads CASSLWTDNSPLHF. The DNA for the CDR3 is TGTGCCAGCAGCTTGTGGACAGATAATTCACCCCTCCACTTT. Full variable domain (rest looked up from reference TRBV5-5 and TRBJ1-6): DAGVTQSPTHLIKTRGQQVTLRCSPISGHKSVSWYQQVLGQGPQFIFQYYEKEERGRGNFPDRFSARQFPNYSSELNVNALLLGDSALYLCASSLWTDNSPLHFGNGTRLTVT.

This sequence joins TRBV5-4 and TRBJ2-1, with 14 bases aligning to TRBD2. Trimming took 3 bases from V and 2 from J; bases not matched to a gene: 4. This CDR3 is 17 amino acids long. Germline assignment: CDR1 SGHNT and CDR2 YYREEE (reference sequence). The CDR3 spells CASSSKGLAGAYNEQFF. The CDR3, as DNA: TGTGCCAGCAGCTCGAAGGGACTAGCGGGGGCCTACAATGAGCAGTTCTTC.

This rearrangement joins TRBV4-1 to TRBJ1-6; D might be TRBD1 (6 bases). This CDR3 region has 19 residues. Trimming removed 0 bases from V and 5 bases from J, with 20 bases in between. Germline values: CDR1 MGHRA, CDR2 YSYEKL. CDR3 loop: CASSQEGGAPSYNNSPLHF. Written as DNA, the CDR3 is TGCGCCAGCAGCCAAGAAGGGGGTGCGCCTAGCTATAATAATTCACCCCTCCACTTT.

The chain has TRBV5-1 and TRBJ2-7, with 9 bases matching TRBD2. J was trimmed by 2 bases and V by 0 bases; bases with no gene match: 6. CDR1 is SGHRS, CDR2 YFSETQ, per germline. There are 16 residues in the CDR3. The chain's CDR3 is CASSLVSLAGTYEQYF. The CDR3 region has the DNA TGCGCCAGCAGCTTGGTGAGCCTAGCGGGAACCTACGAGCAGTACTTC.

The chain joins TRBV30 to TRBJ2-7, with D possibly TRBD1 on 6 matching bases. The CDR3 consists of 11 residues. Deletions cut 2 bases from V and 9 bases from J, with 11 bases between. Germline V gene lookup returns CDR1 GTSNPN and CDR2 SVGIG (reference sequence). CDR3 protein: CAWSKGVVQYF. The CDR3 nucleotides are TGTGCCTGGAGTAAGGGGGTGGTGCAGTACTTC. The variable domain in full, with the rest retrieved from reference TRBV30 and TRBJ2-7, is SQTIHQWPATLVQPVGSPLSLECTVEGTSNPNLYWYRQAAGRGLQLLFYSVGIGQISSEVPQNLSASRPQDRQFILSSKKLLLSDSGFYLCAWSKGVVQYFGPGTRLTVT.

The chain couples TRBV10-2 to TRBJ2-7; 7 bases align to TRBD2. CDR3 length: 12 residues. J gave up 7 bases and V 5 bases, and 5 bases lay outside the gene matches. Germline CDR1 is WSHSY and CDR2 is SAAADI. CDR3 nucleotides: TGCGCCAGCAGTCCCAGGGAGGGGGAGCAGTACTTC. Residues: CASSPREGEQYF.

This clone has a handful of counts. The CDR3: CASSFRVSQGGNYGYTF. CDR3 DNA: TGCGCCAGCAGCTTTCGCGTCTCACAGGGGGGGAACTATGGCTACACCTTC. This chain uses TRBV4-1 with TRBJ1-2; TRBD1 agrees at 8 bases. CDR3 length: 17 residues. J lost 2 bases, V lost 5 bases, and 13 bases had no gene match. Germline CDR1 reads MGHRA; CDR2 reads YSYEKL.

In this sample, this clone turned up a few times. This chain joins TRBV9 and TRBJ2-7; TRBD1 aligns across 7 bases. After removal of 4 bases from V and 6 bases from J, the junction contained 10 bases not matched to a gene. Germline CDR1 is SGDLS and CDR2 is YYNGEE. This CDR3 has 14 residues. CDR3 region: CASSPDPGTAEQYF. CDR3 in DNA: TGTGCCAGCAGCCCCGATCCGGGGACAGCCGAGCAGTACTTC.

This sequence joins TRBV2 and TRBJ2-2; 9 bases agree with TRBD2. CDR3 size: 15 residues. Germline assignment: CDR1 SNHLY and CDR2 FYNNEI. V lost 2 bases and J lost 6; bases outside the gene matches: 4. The CDR3 region is CASSELRGGAGELFF. CDR3 DNA: TGTGCCAGCAGTGAATTGCGGGGGGGCGCCGGGGAGCTGTTTTTT.

V usage is TRBV28 and J usage is TRBJ1-4, with 7 bases identical to TRBD1. J was trimmed by 7 bases and V by 7 bases; bases with no gene match: 6. This CDR3 is built from 13 residues. CDR1 is MDHEN and CDR2 is SYDVKM in the germline V gene. The CDR3 here is CASIGTVSEKLFF. In nucleotides, the CDR3 is TGTGCCAGCATCGGGACAGTTTCTGAAAAACTGTTTTTT.

This clone appeared a few times. The chain uses TRBV28 and TRBJ1-1, with TRBD1 identical over 8 bases. CDR1 is MDHEN, CDR2 SYDVKM, per germline. V shed 6 bases, J shed 7 bases, and the junction held 10 bases outside the gene matches. The CDR3 extends over 14 amino acids. DNA of the CDR3: TGTGCCAGCAGACGACCGGGACAGGTCGTTGAAGCTTTCTTT. Its translation is CASRRPGQVVEAFF.

The V and J genes are TRBV28 and TRBJ1-3; possible D gene TRBD1, 6 bases. CDR3 length equals 17 residues. Germline V CDR1 and CDR2: MDHEN, SYDVKM. Trimming shortened V by 3 bases and J by 3 bases, and 18 bases separated the two germline ends. As DNA, the CDR3 is TGTGCCAGCAGTTTCCGAACCCGTGGGGGCCGTGGAAACACCATATATTTT. Encoded protein: CASSFRTRGGRGNTIYF. Supplemented by reference TRBV28 and TRBJ1-3, the full variable domain reads DVKVTQSSRYLVKRTGEKVFLECVQDMDHENMFWYRQDPGLGLRLIYFSYDVKMKEKGDIPEGYSVSREKKERFSLILESASTNQTSMYLCASSFRTRGGRGNTIYFGEGSWLTVV.